This T cell receptor beta chain was sequenced during a study of blood T cell repertoires in COVID-19. At the level of the study: Spain, Italy and the United States supplied samples that represented acute and convalescent COVID-19. The cDNA or gDNA used as material had been derived from T cells, B-cell-depleted T cells, or PBMCs.

V lost 8 bases and J 8 bases, leaving 18 bases between the germline ends. The CDR3 is made up of 13 amino acids. CDR1 and CDR2 (germline): ENHRY, SYGVKD. Participants were aged roughly 18 to 89 years from roughly 25 US areas. As processed by the authors: Using reference gene primer amplification, nucleated cell counts were estimated. This table comes from immunoSEQ multiplex PCR, and its TCRdb copy is limited to in-frame clones, with some not included. The D gene and trimming were derived from the DNA, and the V and J assignments and clone size from that table. Of about 380,000 clones in the sample, about 89% were seen once.

Sequencing was carried out using PBMCs or T cells enriched from blood (not recorded which). V is TRBV10-3 and J is TRBJ1-1, with D perhaps TRBD1 (6 bases). This clonotype originated in a man younger than 45 who had recovered from COVID-19. In nucleotides, the CDR3 is TGTGCCATCGAGGACAGTGCAAGGGGGGAAGCTTTCTTT. It is translated as CAIEDSARGEAFF.